These 21 T cell receptor beta chains were all obtained from the same sample, sequenced in a study of CD8 T cells in Susac syndrome. With random hexamers, roughly 0.5 to 1 ug RNA was reverse transcribed. TCRdb processed the immunoSEQ multiplex PCR reads anew with MiXCR; each CDR3 protein has one entry. The sample includes more than 250,000 distinct CDR3 sequences, just over 90% seen only once; the top ten take approximately 0.065%. The specimen was CD4+ T cells from PBMCs. The receptor set was obtained from a human donor with multiple sclerosis.

The rearrangement joins TRBV5-1 to TRBJ2-3; 7 nucleotides match TRBD2. With 5 bases clipped from V and 6 bases from J, the junction kept 12 bases outside the gene matches. In germline, CDR1 is SGHRS, CDR2 YFSETQ. The CDR3 loop spans 15 amino acids. CDR3 sequence: CASSWEGADLDTQYF. Written as DNA, the CDR3 is TGCGCCAGCAGTTGGGAGGGCGCCGACCTCGATACGCAGTATTTT.

The V call is TRBV9, the J call TRBJ1-4; 9 nucleotides align to TRBD1. Trimming at V came to 2 bases and at J to 9 bases, leaving 11 bases not matched to a gene. CDR3 size: 16 residues. The germline CDR1 and CDR2 sequences are SGDLS and YYNGEE. The CDR3 DNA reads as TGTGCCAGCAGCGTGGGACAGGGTGTCAGAAGGAAAAAACTGTTTTTT. The encoded protein is CASSVGQGVRRKKLFF.

This clonotype appeared once. The chain couples TRBV19 to TRBJ1-6, with D maybe TRBD1 (5 bases). The V gene lost 6 bases and the J gene lost 7 bases, with 13 bases spanning the gap. Germline values: CDR1 LNHDA, CDR2 SQIVND (reference sequence). The CDR3 has 14 amino acids. The CDR3 DNA reads TGTGCCAGTAGCCGGCGGGACGGGAATTCACCCCTCCACTTT. Amino acid sequence: CASSRRDGNSPLHF.

This chain connects TRBV6-2 or TRBV6-3 to TRBJ2-1, with 7 bases identical to TRBD2. V was clipped by 11 bases and J by 6 bases; unmatched bases: 13. The length of the CDR3 is 14 residues. The germline V gene has CDR1 MNHEY and CDR2 SVGEGT. The CDR3: CASQSGIAANEQFF. The CDR3 DNA is TGTGCCTCCCAAAGCGGGATAGCCGCCAATGAGCAGTTCTTC.

The chain links TRBV12-3 or TRBV12-4 to TRBJ1-1; a weak D match, TRBD1 (5 bases). The CDR3 has 15 amino acids. V lost 6 bases to trimming and J lost 1 base, with 15 bases between them. The CDR3 protein is CASRSRDAGNTEAFF. In nucleotides, the CDR3 is TGTGCCAGCAGGTCCCGGGACGCGGGGAACACTGAAGCTTTCTTT.

This CDR3 is CSATAPFRQGIADTQYF. Here the CDR3 DNA reads TGCAGTGCTACTGCCCCCTTCAGACAGGGGATTGCGGATACGCAGTATTTT. V is TRBV20-1 and J is TRBJ2-3, with 8 positions matching TRBD1. The V gene end was trimmed by 4 bases and the J gene end by 6 bases; junction bases not matched to a gene: 18. CDR1 is DFQATT and CDR2 is SNEGSKA in the germline V gene (reference sequence). This CDR3 is built from 17 residues.

This chain joins TRBV4-1 and TRBJ1-5, with D unresolved. The V end lost 5 bases, the J end lost 6 bases, and 11 bases lay between the germline ends. The CDR3 covers 13 residues. The germline gives CDR1 MGHRA, CDR2 YSYEKL. CDR3 region: CASSGKGGQPQHF. DNA for the CDR3: TGCGCCAGCAGCGGTAAAGGCGGTCAGCCCCAGCATTTT.

The rearrangement links TRBV20-1 to TRBJ2-1; 7 bases fit TRBD1. The CDR3 is 12 amino acids. CDR1 DFQATT and CDR2 SNEGSKA come from the germline V gene (reference sequence). With 4 bases clipped from V and 6 bases from J, the junction kept 3 bases outside the gene matches. CDR3 sequence (DNA): TGCAGTGCTATAGACAGGGTCAATGAGCAGTTCTTC. Translating it yields CSAIDRVNEQFF.

The chain joins TRBV20-1 to TRBJ2-6; D is undetermined. The V end lost 3 bases, the J end lost 2 bases, and 5 bases lay between the germline ends. This CDR3 contains 13 residues. The germline gives CDR1 DFQATT, CDR2 SNEGSKA (reference sequence). The DNA for the CDR3 is TGCAGTGCTAGTGATCCTGGGGCCAACGTCCTGACTTTC. Protein: CSASDPGANVLTF.

V usage is TRBV7-9 and J usage is TRBJ1-1, with D hard to call. The V gene's germline CDR1 is SEHNR and CDR2 FQNEAQ (reference sequence). V dropped 2 bases and J dropped 0 bases, with 10 bases sitting between them. There are 15 residues in the CDR3. In DNA form, the CDR3 reads TGTGCCAGCAGCTTAAGTGGCCGGTTGAACACTGAAGCTTTCTTT. This encodes CASSLSGRLNTEAFF.

The V and J genes are TRBV5-5 and TRBJ2-5, with D perhaps TRBD1 (5 bases). The CDR3 loop spans 13 amino acids. Trimming shortened V by 5 bases and J by 2 bases, and 10 bases separated the two germline ends. Germline CDR1 and CDR2: SGHKS and YYEKEE (reference sequence). The CDR3 coding sequence is TGTGCCAGCAGTATGACAGCGCAAGAGACCCAGTACTTC. Protein: CASSMTAQETQYF.

The chain combines TRBV7-2 with TRBJ2-5, with D possibly being TRBD1 (5 bases). Looked up from germline, CDR1 is SGHTA and CDR2 is FQGNSA. V lost 1 base to trimming and J lost 1 base, with 10 bases between them. This CDR3 has 15 amino acids. Here the CDR3 DNA reads TGTGCCAGCAGCTTAGGGATAGGGGCCCAAGAGACCCAGTACTTC. Amino acid sequence: CASSLGIGAQETQYF. Filled out from reference TRBV7-2 and TRBJ2-5, the complete variable domain reads GAGVSQSPSNKVTEKGKDVELRCDPISGHTALYWYRQSLGQGLEFLIYFQGNSAPDKSGLPSDRFSAERTGGSVSTLTIQRTQQEDSAVYLCASSLGIGAQETQYFGPGTRLLVL.

The chain combines TRBV20-1 with TRBJ1-5; possibly TRBD1 for D (5 bases). The germline V gene has CDR1 DFQATT and CDR2 SNEGSKA (reference sequence). The CDR3 is 16 residues long. V lost 2 bases and J lost 4, with 18 bases in between. The CDR3: CSARPWGTEDNQPQHF. DNA for the CDR3: TGCAGTGCTAGACCTTGGGGGACGGAGGATAATCAGCCCCAGCATTTT.

This chain uses TRBV5-6 with TRBJ1-1; tentatively, D is TRBD1 (6 bases). The CDR3 length is 15 residues. Looked up from germline, CDR1 is SGHDT and CDR2 is YYEEEE. V dropped 2 bases and J dropped 4 bases, with 15 bases sitting between them. DNA for the CDR3: TGTGCCAGCAGCTTAGGGACAATGATGGCCACTGAAGCTTTCTTT. Protein sequence: CASSLGTMMATEAFF.

This clonotype was counted a single time. This chain links TRBV20-1 with TRBJ2-1; D may match TRBD1 or TRBD2 (6 bases each). The CDR3 runs to 15 residues. In germline, CDR1 is DFQATT, CDR2 SNEGSKA (reference sequence). Trimming cost V 5 bases and J 0 bases, with 14 bases left between them. CDR3: CSAHGGLSSYNEQFF. CDR3 sequence (DNA): TGCAGTGCTCACGGGGGCCTTAGCTCCTACAATGAGCAGTTCTTC.

J is TRBJ1-2 and V is TRBV4-2; possible D gene TRBD1, 5 bases. Germline CDR1 reads LGHNA; CDR2 reads YNFKEQ. The germline V and J ends were trimmed by 4 bases and 2 bases, with 11 bases remaining between them. The CDR3 sequence is 14 residues long. CDR3 nucleotides: TGTGCCAGCAGCCCGCATCGACAGAACTATGGCTACACCTTC. Its translation is CASSPHRQNYGYTF.

This chain connects TRBV21-1 to TRBJ2-4; the D call of TRBD1 is as the table states it, not checked on the DNA. TRBV21-1 is reported as a pseudogene. The CDR3 is 16 residues long. CDR3 amino acids: CASSPGTGWAKNIQYF. In DNA, the CDR3 is TGTGCCAGCAGCCCCGGGACCGGTTGGGCCAAAAACATTCAGTACTTC.

This chain links TRBV5-5 with TRBJ1-5, with D possibly TRBD1 on 5 matching bases. Germline V CDR1 and CDR2: SGHKS, YYEKEE (reference sequence). CDR3 size: 16 residues. Trimming stripped 4 bases from V and 11 bases from J, with 25 bases between. The chain's CDR3 is CASSPRGIGQSGSQHF. CDR3 sequence (DNA): TGTGCCAGCAGCCCCCGGGGGATTGGACAATCAGGGTCCCAGCATTTT.

This sequence joins TRBV7-9 and TRBJ1-6; 9 bases map to TRBD1. The CDR3 is 19 amino acids. With V trimmed by 2 bases and J by 0 bases, 8 bases remained unmatched. Germline CDR1 and CDR2: SEHNR and FQNEAQ (reference sequence). CDR3 nucleotide sequence: TGTGCCAGCAGCTTACGGATACAGGGGGCAGGCTCCTATAATTCACCCCTCCACTTT. It yields the protein CASSLRIQGAGSYNSPLHF.

This clonotype was counted once. This rearrangement joins TRBV7-2 to TRBJ1-1; tentatively, D is TRBD1 (6 bases). The CDR3 totals 15 residues. The V gene's germline CDR1 is SGHTA and CDR2 FQGNSA. V was pared by 1 base and J by 4 bases, with 13 bases between. This CDR3 is CASSLGGTSGTEAFF. CDR3 in DNA: TGTGCCAGCAGCTTAGGGGGGACATCTGGCACTGAAGCTTTCTTT.

This clonotype was seen a few times. The junction shows a germline mismatch at one end, possibly a read error. The CDR3 DNA follows: TGTGCTAGCAGCCTCGGGACACCGAACACCGGGGAGCTGTTTTTT. Protein sequence: CASSLGTPNTGELFF. This chain connects TRBV7-7 to TRBJ2-2, with D possibly matching TRBD1 (6 bases). CDR3 length: 15 residues. CDR1 and CDR2 (germline): SSHAT, FNYEAQ (reference sequence).